Sequencing of this TCR beta chain was carried out in a study of beta chain features in type 1 diabetes. General study findings and limits: Patients with Type 1 diabetes showed moderately but significantly shorter TCRB CDR3s in all four CD4+ subsets.

Since all of the isolated RNA was reverse transcribed, expressed TCRB transcripts were what got sequenced. For naive, central memory and regulatory T cell samples, reads averaged roughly 3.7 million. The repertoire was sequenced with immunoSEQ multiplex PCR; TCRdb's copy has only in-frame clones and lacks some. This table holds 150,000 to 200,000 clones, approximately 8% found once. Losses at the gene ends were 1 base for V and 1 base for J; bases not matched to a gene: 6. CDR1 is KGHSH, CDR2 LQKENI, per germline. CDR3 length: 17 residues. Donors contributed one heparinised blood draw apiece, averaging approximately 100 mL. Post-sort purity exceeded 95% for all sorted populations. Concerning this clone itself: Its antigen is unidentified.

The V call is TRBV18, the J call TRBJ2-7; TRBD2 matches 11 bases. The sequenced material came from central memory CD4+ T cells from blood. The receptor comes from a middle-aged woman with type 1 diabetes. The CDR3 sequence: CASSPLSRLAGSYEQYF. Written as DNA, the CDR3 is TGTGCCAGCTCACCACTATCGCGACTAGCGGGATCCTACGAGCAGTACTTC.